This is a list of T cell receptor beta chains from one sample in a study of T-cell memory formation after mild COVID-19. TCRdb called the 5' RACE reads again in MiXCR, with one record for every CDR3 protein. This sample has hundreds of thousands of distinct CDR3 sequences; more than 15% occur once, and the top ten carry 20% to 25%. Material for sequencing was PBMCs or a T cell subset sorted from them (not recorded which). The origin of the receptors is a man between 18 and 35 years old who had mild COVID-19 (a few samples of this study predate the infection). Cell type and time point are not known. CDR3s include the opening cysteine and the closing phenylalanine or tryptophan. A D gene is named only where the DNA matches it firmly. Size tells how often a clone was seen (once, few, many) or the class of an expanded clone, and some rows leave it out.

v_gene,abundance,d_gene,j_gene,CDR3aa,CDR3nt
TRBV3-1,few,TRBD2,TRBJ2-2,CASSSAGVATGELFF,TGTGCCAGCAGTTCAGCGGGGGTAGCCACCGGGGAGCTGTTTTTT
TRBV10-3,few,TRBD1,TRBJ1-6,CAISGTDNSPLHF,TGTGCCATCTCTGGGACAGACAATTCACCCCTCCACTTT
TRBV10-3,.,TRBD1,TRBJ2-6,CAITKGTVYSGANVLTF,TGTGCCATCACCAAAGGGACAGTTTACTCTGGGGCCAACGTCCTGACTTTC
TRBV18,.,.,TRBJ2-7,CASSRGPGTHEQYF,TGTGCCAGCTCACGCGGGCCAGGGACCCACGAGCAGTACTTC
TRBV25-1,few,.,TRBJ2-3,CASGPPSTDTQYF,TGTGCCAGCGGCCCCCCTAGCACAGATACGCAGTATTTT
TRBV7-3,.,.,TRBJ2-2,CASSLVSWQLGGELFF,TGTGCCAGCAGCTTAGTATCATGGCAATTGGGCGGGGAGCTGTTTTTT
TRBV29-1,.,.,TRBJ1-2,CSVDPDRDYGYTF,TGCAGCGTTGATCCAGACCGAGACTATGGCTACACCTTC
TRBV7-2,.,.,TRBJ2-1,CASSLVASSSSYNEQFF,TGTGCCAGCAGCTTAGTCGCAAGCTCGAGCTCCTACAATGAGCAGTTCTTC
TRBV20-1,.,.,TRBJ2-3,CSARVLSTDTQYF,TGCAGTGCTAGAGTTCTGAGCACAGATACGCAGTATTTT
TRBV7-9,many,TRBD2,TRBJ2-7,CASSPGGLAAQEQYF,TGTGCCAGCAGCCCAGGGGGACTAGCCGCCCAGGAGCAGTACTTC
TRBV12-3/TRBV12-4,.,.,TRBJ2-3,CASSRGGPRGTDTQYF,TGTGCCAGCAGCCGCGGAGGACCGAGAGGCACAGATACGCAGTATTTT
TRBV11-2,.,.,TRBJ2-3,CASSQRPLTDTQYF,TGTGCCAGCTCCCAGAGGCCCCTCACAGATACGCAGTATTTT
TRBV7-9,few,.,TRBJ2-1,CASGPWVDPSGEQFF,TGTGCCAGCGGGCCTTGGGTCGACCCGTCGGGTGAGCAGTTCTTC
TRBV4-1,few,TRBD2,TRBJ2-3,CASSQELTAGGTDTQYF,TGCGCCAGCAGCCAAGAACTAACAGCGGGGGGTACAGATACGCAGTATTTT
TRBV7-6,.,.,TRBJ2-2,CASSPRGQGDTGELFF,TGTGCCAGCAGCCCCCGGGGGCAGGGCGACACCGGGGAGCTGTTTTTT
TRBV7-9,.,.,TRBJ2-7,CASSTDTYEQYF,TGTGCCAGCAGCACAGATACCTACGAGCAGTACTTC
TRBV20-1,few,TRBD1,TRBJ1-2,CSARSGQGQSIYGYTF,TGCAGTGCTAGGTCTGGTCAGGGACAGAGTATCTATGGCTACACCTTC
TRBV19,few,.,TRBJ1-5,CASRKQGGGNQPQHF,TGTGCCAGTAGGAAACAGGGTGGGGGCAATCAGCCCCAGCATTTT
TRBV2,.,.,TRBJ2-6,CASSDGLGLRVSGANVLTF,TGTGCCAGCAGTGATGGCTTGGGACTCAGGGTCTCTGGGGCCAACGTCCTGACTTTC
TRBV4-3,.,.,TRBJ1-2,CASSQDREPYGYTF,TGCGCCAGCAGCCAGGATCGGGAGCCTTATGGCTACACCTTC
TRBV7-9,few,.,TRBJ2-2,CASSLEGTGRTGELFF,TGTGCCAGCAGCTTAGAAGGGACGGGGCGCACCGGGGAGCTGTTTTTT
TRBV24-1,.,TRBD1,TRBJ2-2,CATSASGTGPGELFF,TGTGCCACCAGTGCTTCCGGGACAGGGCCCGGGGAGCTGTTTTTT
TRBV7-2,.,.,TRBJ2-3,CASSLAIKDTQYF,TGTGCCAGCAGCTTAGCCATCAAAGATACGCAGTATTTT
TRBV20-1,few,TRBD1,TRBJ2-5,CSANQRDSSSAQYF,TGCAGTGCTAATCAGAGGGACAGTTCATCGGCCCAGTACTTC
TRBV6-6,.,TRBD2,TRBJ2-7,CASSYSSGGAHEQYF,TGTGCCAGCAGTTACTCAAGCGGGGGGGCCCACGAGCAGTACTTC
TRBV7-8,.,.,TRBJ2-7,CASSLAEVGRKQYF,TGTGCCAGCAGCTTAGCGGAAGTTGGGAGAAAGCAGTACTTC
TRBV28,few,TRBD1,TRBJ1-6,CASQQGAYNSPLHF,TGTGCCAGTCAGCAGGGGGCTTATAATTCACCCCTCCACTTT
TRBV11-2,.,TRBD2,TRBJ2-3,CASSLRLAGDTQYF,TGTGCCAGCAGCCTAAGACTAGCGGGAGATACGCAGTATTTT
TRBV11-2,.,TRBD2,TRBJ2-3,CASSYTSGGTDTQYF,TGTGCCAGCAGCTATACTAGCGGGGGCACAGATACGCAGTATTTT
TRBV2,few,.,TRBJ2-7,CASSESREGYEQYF,TGTGCCAGCAGTGAATCCAGGGAAGGGTACGAGCAGTACTTC
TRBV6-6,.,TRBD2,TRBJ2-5,CASSYSTSGGPRETQYF,TGTGCCAGCAGTTACTCTACTAGCGGGGGCCCGCGGGAGACCCAGTACTTC
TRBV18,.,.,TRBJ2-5,CASSPEWTETQYF,TGTGCCAGCTCACCAGAGTGGACGGAGACCCAGTACTTC
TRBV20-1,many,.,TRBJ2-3,CSARGLASTDTQYF,TGCAGTGCTAGAGGACTTGCGAGCACAGATACGCAGTATTTT
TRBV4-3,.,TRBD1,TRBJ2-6,CASSKRQGYGANVLTF,TGCGCCAGCAGCAAGAGACAGGGTTATGGGGCCAACGTCCTGACTTTC
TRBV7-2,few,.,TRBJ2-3,CASSFRGLDTQYF,TGTGCCAGCAGCTTTCGTGGACTGGATACGCAGTATTTT
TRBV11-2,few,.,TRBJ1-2,CASSLDGGYNYGYTF,TGTGCCAGCAGCTTAGACGGGGGATATAACTATGGCTACACCTTC
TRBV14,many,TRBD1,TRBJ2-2,CASSRGQGITGELFF,TGTGCCAGCAGCCGGGGACAGGGCATCACCGGGGAGCTGTTTTTT
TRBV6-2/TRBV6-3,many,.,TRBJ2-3,CASTASTDTQYF,TGTGCCAGCACCGCTAGCACAGATACGCAGTATTTT
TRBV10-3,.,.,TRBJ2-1,CAISKSGAGGYNEQFF,TGTGCCATCAGTAAATCGGGGGCAGGAGGATACAATGAGCAGTTCTTC
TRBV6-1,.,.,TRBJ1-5,CASSAQKAAVYSNQPQHF,TGTGCCAGCAGTGCCCAAAAGGCGGCAGTTTATAGCAATCAGCCCCAGCATTTT